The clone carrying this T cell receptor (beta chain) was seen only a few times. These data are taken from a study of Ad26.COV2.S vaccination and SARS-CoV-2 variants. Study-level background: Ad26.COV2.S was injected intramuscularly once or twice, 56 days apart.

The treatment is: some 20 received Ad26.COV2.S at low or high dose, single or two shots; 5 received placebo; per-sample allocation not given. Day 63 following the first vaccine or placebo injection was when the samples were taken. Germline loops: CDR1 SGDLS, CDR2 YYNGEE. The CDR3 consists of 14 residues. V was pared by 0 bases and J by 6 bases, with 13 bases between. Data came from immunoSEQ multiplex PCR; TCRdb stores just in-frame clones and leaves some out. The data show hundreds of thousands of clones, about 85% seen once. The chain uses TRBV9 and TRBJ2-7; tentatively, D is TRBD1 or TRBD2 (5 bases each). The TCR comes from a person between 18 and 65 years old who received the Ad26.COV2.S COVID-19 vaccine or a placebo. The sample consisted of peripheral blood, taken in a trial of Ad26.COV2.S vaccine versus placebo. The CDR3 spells CASSVGGVGIEQYF. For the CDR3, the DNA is TGTGCCAGCAGCGTAGGAGGGGTAGGGATCGAGCAGTACTTC. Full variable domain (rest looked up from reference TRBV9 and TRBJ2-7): DSGVTQTPKHLITATGQRVTLRCSPRSGDLSVYWYQQSLDQGLQFLIQYYNGEERAKGNILERFSAQQFPDLHSELNLSSLELGDSALYFCASSVGGVGIEQYFGPGTRLTVT.